This T cell receptor (beta chain) was profiled in a study of T-cell memory formation after mild COVID-19. Study-level points and caveats: Among clones peaking at day 37 in the second wave, SARS-CoV-2 specificity remained unconfirmed. Day 15 to 85 contracting clones showed balanced CD4/CD8; later expanders leaned CD4+.

The germline V gene encodes CDR1 SGHRS and CDR2 YFSETQ. V was clipped by 6 bases and J by 4 bases, with 14 bases between them. The CDR3 consists of 13 residues. TCRdb redid the calling of the 5' RACE reads with MiXCR, one entry per CDR3 protein. In the table there are 530,000 or so distinct CDR3 sequences, 15% to 20% of which are singletons. Regarding this clonotype: Antigen specificity is unknown.

The rearrangement links TRBV5-1 to TRBJ2-7; D might be TRBD1 (5 bases). The receptor comes from an adult woman who had mild COVID-19 (a few samples of this study predate the infection). Cell type and time point are not known. Input material: PBMCs or a T cell subset sorted from them (not recorded which). The CDR3 DNA is TGCGCCAGCAACCACCAGGGCCCGTACGAGCAGTACTTC. It yields the protein CASNHQGPYEQYF. Full variable domain (missing parts from reference TRBV5-1 and TRBJ2-7): KAGVTQTPRYLIKTRGQQVTLSCSPISGHRSVSWYQQTPGQGLQFLFEYFSETQRNKGNFPGRFSGRQFSNSRSEMNVSTLELGDSALYLCASNHQGPYEQYFGPGTRLTVT.